This entry describes one T cell receptor (beta chain). The antigen is not known. Other nucleotide sequences from this sample produce the same CDR3. This sample stems from a study of shared clonotypes between healthy human individuals. Study-level findings and limits: The sole specimen, blood, was sampled, and tissue repertoires likely differ. Few donors limited the genetic and exposure-history diversity represented.

It was CD45RO-negative cells, positively selected for CCR7, that made up naive CD8 cells, with terminally differentiated effector memory CD45RA+ cells excluded. CDR3 size: 12 residues. The V gene's germline CDR1 is SGDLS and CDR2 YYNGEE. The J segment lost 10 bases and the V segment lost 0 bases, leaving 4 bases of the junction unmatched. Sorted-subset replicate PCR reactions were performed with about 190 ng DNA, corresponding to roughly 31,000 T cell genomes. Original analysis: Junction-only immunoSEQ data arrived without quality scores, meaning filtering differed. Profiling relied on immunoSEQ multiplex PCR, and the TCRdb table lists in-frame clones only, not all of them. V, J and clone size derive from that table, while D and trimming were established from the DNA sequence. The table records about 2.1 million clones, 93% of them present only once.

The sequencing sample was made of naive CD8+ T cells from PBMCs. The sequence was collected from a man aged 18 to 30 in good health. Some clones in this sample may be carry-over from other donors' samples. The chain carries TRBV9 and TRBJ2-7; 7 bases line up with TRBD2. The CDR3 DNA follows: TGTGCCAGCAGCGTAGCAAGCGGGGAACAGTACTTC. The encoded protein is CASSVASGEQYF.